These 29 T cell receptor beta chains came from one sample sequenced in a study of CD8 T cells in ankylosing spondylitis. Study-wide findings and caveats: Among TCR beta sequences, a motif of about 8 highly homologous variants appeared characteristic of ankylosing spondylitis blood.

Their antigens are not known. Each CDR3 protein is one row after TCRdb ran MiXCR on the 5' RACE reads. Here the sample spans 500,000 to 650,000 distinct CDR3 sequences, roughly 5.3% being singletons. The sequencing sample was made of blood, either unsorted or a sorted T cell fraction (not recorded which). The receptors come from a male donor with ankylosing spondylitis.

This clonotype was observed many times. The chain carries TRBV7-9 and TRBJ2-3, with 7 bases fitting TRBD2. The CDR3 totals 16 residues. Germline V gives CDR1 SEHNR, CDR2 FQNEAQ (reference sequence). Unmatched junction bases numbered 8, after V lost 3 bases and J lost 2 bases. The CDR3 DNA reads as TGTGCCAGCAGCTTTGGGTCGGGGGGACCCACAGATACGCAGTATTTT. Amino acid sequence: CASSFGSGGPTDTQYF.

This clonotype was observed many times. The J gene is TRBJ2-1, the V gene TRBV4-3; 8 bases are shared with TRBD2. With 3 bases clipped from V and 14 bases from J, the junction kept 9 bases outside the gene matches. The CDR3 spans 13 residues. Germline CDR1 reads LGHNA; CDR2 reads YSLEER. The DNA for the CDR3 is TGCGCCAGCAGCCACGGGACCGGGACTAGAGAGTTCTTC. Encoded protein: CASSHGTGTREFF.

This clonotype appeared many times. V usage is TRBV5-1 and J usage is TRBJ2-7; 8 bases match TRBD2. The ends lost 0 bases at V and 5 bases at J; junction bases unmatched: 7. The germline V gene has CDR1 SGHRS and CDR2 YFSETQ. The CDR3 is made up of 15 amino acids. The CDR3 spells CASSLGTSFYDEQYF. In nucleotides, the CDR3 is TGCGCCAGCAGCTTGGGGACTAGCTTTTACGACGAGCAGTACTTC.

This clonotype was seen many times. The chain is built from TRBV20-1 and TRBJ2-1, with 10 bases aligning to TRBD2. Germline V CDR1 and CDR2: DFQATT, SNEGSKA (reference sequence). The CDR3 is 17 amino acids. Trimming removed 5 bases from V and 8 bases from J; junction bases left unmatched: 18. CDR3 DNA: TGCAGTGCTCGAAGGGTCCCGGGACTAGCGTTTTTGGATGAGCAGTTCTTC. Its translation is CSARRVPGLAFLDEQFF.

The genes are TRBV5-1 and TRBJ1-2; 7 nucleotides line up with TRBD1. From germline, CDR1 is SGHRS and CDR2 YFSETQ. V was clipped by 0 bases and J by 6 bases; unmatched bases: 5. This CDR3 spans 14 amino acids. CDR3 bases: TGCGCCAGCAGCTTGGGGGGGACAGAGAATGGCTACACCTTC. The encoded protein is CASSLGGTENGYTF.

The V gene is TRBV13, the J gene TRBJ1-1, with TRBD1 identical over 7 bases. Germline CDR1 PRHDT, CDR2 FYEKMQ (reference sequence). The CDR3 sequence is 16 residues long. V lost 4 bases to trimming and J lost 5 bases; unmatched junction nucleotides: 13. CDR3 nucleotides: TGTGCCAGCAGCTCTTTTCTCCGGGACAGAGGGACTGAAGCTTTCTTT. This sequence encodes CASSSFLRDRGTEAFF. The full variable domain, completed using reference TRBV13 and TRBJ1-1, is AAGVIQSPRHLIKEKRETATLKCYPIPRHDTVYWYQQGPGQDPQFLISFYEKMQSDKGSIPDRFSAQQFSDYHSELNMSSLELGDSALYFCASSSFLRDRGTEAFFGQGTRLTVV.

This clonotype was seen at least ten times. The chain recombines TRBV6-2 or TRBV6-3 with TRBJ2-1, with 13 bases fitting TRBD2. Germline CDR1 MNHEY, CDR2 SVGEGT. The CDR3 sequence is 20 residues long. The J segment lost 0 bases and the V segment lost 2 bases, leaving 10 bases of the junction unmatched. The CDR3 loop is CASSYPTSGRIRSSYNEQFF. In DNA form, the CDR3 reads TGTGCCAGCAGTTACCCGACTAGCGGGAGGATTAGGAGCTCCTACAATGAGCAGTTCTTC.

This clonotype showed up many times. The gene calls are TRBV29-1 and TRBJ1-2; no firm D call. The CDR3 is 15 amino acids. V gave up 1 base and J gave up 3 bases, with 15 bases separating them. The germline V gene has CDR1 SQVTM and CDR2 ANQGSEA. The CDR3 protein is CSVEGPSKLDYGYTF. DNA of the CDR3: TGCAGCGTTGAAGGACCCTCAAAGCTAGACTATGGCTACACCTTC.

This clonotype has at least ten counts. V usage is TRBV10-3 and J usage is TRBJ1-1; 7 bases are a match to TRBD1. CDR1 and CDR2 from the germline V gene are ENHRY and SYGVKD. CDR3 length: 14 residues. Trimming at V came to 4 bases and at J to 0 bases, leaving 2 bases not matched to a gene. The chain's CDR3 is CAISGGGLNTEAFF. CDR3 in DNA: TGTGCCATCAGTGGAGGGGGCCTGAACACTGAAGCTTTCTTT.

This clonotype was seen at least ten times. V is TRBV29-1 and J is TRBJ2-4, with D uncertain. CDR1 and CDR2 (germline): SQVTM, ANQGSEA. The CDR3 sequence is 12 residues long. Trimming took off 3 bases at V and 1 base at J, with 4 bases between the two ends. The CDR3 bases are TGCAGCGTTGACGGTGCCAAAAACATTCAGTACTTC. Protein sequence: CSVDGAKNIQYF. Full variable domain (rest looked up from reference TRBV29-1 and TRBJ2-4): SAVISQKPSRDICQRGTSLTIQCQVDSQVTMMFWYRQQPGQSLTLIATANQGSEATYESGFVIDKFPISRPNLTFSTLTVSNMSPEDSSIYLCSVDGAKNIQYFGAGTRLSVL.

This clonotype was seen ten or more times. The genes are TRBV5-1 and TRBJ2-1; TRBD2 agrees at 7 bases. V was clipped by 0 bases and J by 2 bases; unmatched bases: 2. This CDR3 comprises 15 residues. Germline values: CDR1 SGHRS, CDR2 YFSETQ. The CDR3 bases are TGCGCCAGCAGCTTGGGCGGGAGCGCCTACAATGAGCAGTTCTTC. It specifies CASSLGGSAYNEQFF.

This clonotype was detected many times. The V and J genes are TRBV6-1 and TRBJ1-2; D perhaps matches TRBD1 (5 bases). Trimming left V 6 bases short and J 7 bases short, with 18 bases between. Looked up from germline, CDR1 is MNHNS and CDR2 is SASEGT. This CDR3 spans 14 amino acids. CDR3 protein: CASSARGGAGGYTF. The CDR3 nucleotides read TGTGCCAGCAGCGCCCGCGGCGGGGCAGGTGGCTACACCTTC.

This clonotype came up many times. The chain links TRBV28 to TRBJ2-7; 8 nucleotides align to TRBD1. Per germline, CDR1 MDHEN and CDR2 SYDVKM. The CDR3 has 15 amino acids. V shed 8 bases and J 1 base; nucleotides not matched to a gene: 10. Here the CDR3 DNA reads TGTGCCAGCGTAACTGACAGGGGTTCATCCTACGAGCAGTACTTC. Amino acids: CASVTDRGSSYEQYF.

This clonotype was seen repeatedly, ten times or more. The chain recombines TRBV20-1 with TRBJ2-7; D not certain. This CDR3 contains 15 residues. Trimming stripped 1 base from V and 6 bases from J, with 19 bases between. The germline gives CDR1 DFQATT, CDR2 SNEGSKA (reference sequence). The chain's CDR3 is CSARGARSFGSEQYF. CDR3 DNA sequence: TGCAGTGCTAGAGGTGCCAGGTCATTTGGCTCCGAGCAGTACTTC.

The CDR3 region has the DNA TGTGCCAGCAGTGCGGGACAGGGGACCACTGAAGCTTTCTTT. This translates into CASSAGQGTTEAFF. The chain couples TRBV6-1 to TRBJ1-1, with 10 bases that match TRBD1. Germline V lookup: CDR1 MNHNS, CDR2 SASEGT. V dropped 4 bases and J dropped 4; count of bases not matched to a gene: 3. CDR3 length: 14 residues.

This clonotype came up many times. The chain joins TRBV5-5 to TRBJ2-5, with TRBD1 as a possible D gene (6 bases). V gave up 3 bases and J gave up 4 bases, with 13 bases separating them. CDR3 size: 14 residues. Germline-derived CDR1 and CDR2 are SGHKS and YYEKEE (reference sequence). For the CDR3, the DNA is TGTGCCAGCAGCTCCACGGACAGTATAGAGACCCAGTACTTC. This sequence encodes CASSSTDSIETQYF.

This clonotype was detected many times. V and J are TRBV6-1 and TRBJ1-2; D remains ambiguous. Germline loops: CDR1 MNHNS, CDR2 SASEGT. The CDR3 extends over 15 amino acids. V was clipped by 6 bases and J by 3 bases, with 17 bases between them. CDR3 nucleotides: TGTGCCAGCAGCCAACTGGATCGGGAGTACTATGGCTACACCTTC. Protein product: CASSQLDREYYGYTF.

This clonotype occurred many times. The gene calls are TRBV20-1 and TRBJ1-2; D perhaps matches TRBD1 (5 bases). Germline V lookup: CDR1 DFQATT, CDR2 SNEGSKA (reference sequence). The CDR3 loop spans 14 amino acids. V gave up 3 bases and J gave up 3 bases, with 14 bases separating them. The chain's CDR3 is CSASVRGGDYGYTF. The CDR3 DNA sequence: TGCAGTGCTAGTGTCCGGGGAGGGGACTATGGCTACACCTTC.

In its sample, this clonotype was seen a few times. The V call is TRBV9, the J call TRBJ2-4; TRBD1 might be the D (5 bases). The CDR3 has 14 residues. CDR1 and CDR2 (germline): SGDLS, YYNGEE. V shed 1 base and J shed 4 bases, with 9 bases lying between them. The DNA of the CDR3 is TGTGCCAGCAGCGTATCACAGGAAAAAAACATTCAGTACTTC. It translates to CASSVSQEKNIQYF. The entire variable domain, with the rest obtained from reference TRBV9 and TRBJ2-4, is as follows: DSGVTQTPKHLITATGQRVTLRCSPRSGDLSVYWYQQSLDQGLQFLIQYYNGEERAKGNILERFSAQQFPDLHSELNLSSLELGDSALYFCASSVSQEKNIQYFGAGTRLSVL.

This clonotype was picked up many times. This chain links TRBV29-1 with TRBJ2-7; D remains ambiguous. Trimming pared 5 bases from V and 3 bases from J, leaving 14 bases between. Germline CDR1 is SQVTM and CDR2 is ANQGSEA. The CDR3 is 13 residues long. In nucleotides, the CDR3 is TGCAGCGTTTTCGATACATCCTACTACGAGCAGTACTTC. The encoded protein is CSVFDTSYYEQYF.

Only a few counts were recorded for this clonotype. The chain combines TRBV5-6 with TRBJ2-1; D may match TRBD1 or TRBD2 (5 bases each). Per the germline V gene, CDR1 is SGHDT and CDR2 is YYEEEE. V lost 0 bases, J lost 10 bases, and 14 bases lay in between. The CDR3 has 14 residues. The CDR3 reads CASSLGGRGGEQFF. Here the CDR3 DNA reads TGTGCCAGCAGCTTGGGGGGTCGGGGCGGAGAGCAGTTCTTC. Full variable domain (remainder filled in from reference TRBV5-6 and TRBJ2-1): DAGVTQSPTHLIKTRGQQVTLRCSPKSGHDTVSWYQQALGQGPQFIFQYYEEEERQRGNFPDRFSGHQFPNYSSELNVNALLLGDSALYLCASSLGGRGGEQFFGPGTRLTVL.

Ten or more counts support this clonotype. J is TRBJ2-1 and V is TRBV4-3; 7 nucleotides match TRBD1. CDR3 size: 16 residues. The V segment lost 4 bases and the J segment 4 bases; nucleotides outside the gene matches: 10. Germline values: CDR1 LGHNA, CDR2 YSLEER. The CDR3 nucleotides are TGCGCCAGCAGCCGAGGGCAGGGGACAGTGTACAATGAGCAGTTCTTC. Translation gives CASSRGQGTVYNEQFF.

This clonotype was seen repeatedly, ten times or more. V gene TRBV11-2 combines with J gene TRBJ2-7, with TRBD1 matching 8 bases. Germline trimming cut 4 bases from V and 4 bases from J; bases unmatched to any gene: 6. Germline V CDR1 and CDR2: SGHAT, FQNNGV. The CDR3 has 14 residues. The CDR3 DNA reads TGTGCCAGCAGCTCTCGGACAGGGATGTACGAGCAGTACTTC. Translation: CASSSRTGMYEQYF.

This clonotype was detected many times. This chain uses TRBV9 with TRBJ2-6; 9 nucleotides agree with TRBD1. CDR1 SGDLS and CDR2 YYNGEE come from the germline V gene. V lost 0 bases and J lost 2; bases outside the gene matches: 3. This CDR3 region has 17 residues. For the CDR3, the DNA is TGTGCCAGCAGCGTAGCCACAGGGGGCGCTGGGGCCAACGTCCTGACTTTC. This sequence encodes CASSVATGGAGANVLTF.

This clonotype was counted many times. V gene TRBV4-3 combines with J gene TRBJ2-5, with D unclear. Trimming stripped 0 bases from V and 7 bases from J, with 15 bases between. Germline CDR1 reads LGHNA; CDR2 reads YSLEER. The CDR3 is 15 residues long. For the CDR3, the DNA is TGCGCCAGCAGCCAAGATGTGGGGATAGATGGGACCCAGTACTTC. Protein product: CASSQDVGIDGTQYF.

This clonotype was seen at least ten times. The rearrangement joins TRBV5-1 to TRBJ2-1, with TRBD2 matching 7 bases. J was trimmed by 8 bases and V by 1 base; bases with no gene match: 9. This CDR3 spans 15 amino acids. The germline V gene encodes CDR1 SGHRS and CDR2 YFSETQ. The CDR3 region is CASSLRLAESDEQFF. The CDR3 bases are TGCGCCAGCAGCTTGCGCCTAGCGGAAAGCGATGAGCAGTTCTTC.

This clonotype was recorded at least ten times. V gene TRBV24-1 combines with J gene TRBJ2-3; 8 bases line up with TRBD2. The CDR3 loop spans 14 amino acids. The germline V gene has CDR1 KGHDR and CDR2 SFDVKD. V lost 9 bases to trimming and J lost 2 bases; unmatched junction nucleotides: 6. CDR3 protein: CATESGGHTDTQYF. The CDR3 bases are TGTGCCACCGAAAGCGGGGGCCACACAGATACGCAGTATTTT.

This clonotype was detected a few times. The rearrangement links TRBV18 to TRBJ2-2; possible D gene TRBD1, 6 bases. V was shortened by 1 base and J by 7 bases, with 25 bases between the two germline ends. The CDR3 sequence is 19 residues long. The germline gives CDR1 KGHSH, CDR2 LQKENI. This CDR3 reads CASSPLFETGGMNGGELFF. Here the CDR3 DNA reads TGTGCCAGCTCACCACTATTTGAGACAGGAGGAATGAATGGCGGGGAGCTGTTTTTT.

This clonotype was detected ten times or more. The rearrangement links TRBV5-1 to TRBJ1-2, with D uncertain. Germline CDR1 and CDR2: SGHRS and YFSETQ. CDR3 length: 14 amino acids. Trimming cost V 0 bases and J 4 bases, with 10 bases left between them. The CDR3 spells CASSLGGEGYGYTF. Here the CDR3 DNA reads TGCGCCAGCAGCTTGGGGGGAGAGGGCTATGGCTACACCTTC. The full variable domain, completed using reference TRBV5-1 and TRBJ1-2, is KAGVTQTPRYLIKTRGQQVTLSCSPISGHRSVSWYQQTPGQGLQFLFEYFSETQRNKGNFPGRFSGRQFSNSRSEMNVSTLELGDSALYLCASSLGGEGYGYTFGSGTRLTVV.